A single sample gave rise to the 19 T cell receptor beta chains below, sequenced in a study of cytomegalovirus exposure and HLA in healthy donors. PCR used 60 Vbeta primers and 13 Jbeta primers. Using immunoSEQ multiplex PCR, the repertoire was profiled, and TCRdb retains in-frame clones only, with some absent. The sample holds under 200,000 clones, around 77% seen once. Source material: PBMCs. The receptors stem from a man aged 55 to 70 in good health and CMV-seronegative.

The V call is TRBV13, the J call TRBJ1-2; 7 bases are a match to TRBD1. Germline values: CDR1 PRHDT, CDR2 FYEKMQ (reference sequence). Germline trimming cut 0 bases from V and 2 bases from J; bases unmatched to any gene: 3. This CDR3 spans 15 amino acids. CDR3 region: CASSLGTGRNYGYTF. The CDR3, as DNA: TGTGCCAGCAGCTTAGGGACAGGGAGAAACTATGGCTACACCTTC.

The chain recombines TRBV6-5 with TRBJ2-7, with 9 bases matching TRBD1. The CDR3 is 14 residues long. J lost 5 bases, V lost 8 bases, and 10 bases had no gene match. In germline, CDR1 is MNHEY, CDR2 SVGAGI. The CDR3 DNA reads TGTGCCAGCGGGGGGACAGGGTCAGTTGACGAGCAGTACTTC. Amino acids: CASGGTGSVDEQYF.

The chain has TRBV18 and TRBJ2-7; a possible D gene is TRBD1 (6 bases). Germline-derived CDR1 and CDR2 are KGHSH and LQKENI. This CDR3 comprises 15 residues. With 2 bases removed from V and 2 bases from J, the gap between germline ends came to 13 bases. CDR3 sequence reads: CASSPVPTGTYEQYF. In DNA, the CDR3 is TGTGCCAGCTCACCAGTCCCAACAGGGACCTACGAGCAGTACTTC.

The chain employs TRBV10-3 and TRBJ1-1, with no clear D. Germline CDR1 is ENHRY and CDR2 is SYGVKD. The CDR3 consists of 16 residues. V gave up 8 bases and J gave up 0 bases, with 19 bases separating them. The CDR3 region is CAISAGTLAMNTEAFF. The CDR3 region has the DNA TGTGCCATCTCCGCAGGAACCCTGGCCATGAACACTGAAGCTTTCTTT.

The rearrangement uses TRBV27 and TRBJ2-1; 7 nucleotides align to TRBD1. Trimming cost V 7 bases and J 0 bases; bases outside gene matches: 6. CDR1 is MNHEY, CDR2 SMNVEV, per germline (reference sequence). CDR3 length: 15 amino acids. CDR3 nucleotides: TGTGCCAGCAACAAGGACAGGAGCTCCTACAATGAGCAGTTCTTC. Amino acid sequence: CASNKDRSSYNEQFF.

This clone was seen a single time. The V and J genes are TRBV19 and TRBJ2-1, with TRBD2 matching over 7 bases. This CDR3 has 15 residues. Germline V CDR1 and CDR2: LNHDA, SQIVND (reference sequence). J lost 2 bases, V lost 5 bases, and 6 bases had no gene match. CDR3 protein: CASSVIAGPYNEQFF. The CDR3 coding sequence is TGTGCCAGTAGTGTGATAGCGGGTCCCTACAATGAGCAGTTCTTC.

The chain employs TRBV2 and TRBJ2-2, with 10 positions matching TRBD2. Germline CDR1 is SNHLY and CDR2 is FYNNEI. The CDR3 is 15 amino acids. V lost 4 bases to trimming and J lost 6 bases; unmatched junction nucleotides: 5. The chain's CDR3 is CASSVPSGSAGELFF. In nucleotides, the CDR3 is TGTGCCAGCAGTGTCCCTAGCGGGAGTGCCGGGGAGCTGTTTTTT.

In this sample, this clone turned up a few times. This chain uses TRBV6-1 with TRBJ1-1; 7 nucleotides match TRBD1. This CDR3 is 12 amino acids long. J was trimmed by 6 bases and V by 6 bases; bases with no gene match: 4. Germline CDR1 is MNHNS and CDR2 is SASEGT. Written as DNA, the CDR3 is TGTGCCAGCAGCGGACAGGCGTCTGAAGCTTTCTTT. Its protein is CASSGQASEAFF.

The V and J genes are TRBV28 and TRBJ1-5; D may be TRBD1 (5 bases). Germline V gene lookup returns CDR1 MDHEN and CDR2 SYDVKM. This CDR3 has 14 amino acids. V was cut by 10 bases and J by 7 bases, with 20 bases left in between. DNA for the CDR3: TGTGCCATCCAGGGTGGTCTCGCAATCCAGCCCCAGCATTTT. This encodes CAIQGGLAIQPQHF.

The CDR3 nucleotides read TGTGCCAGCACCATGACTCGGGGTGACAATGAGCAGTTCTTC. Translation: CASTMTRGDNEQFF. The chain joins TRBV7-2 to TRBJ2-1; a possible D gene is TRBD2 (5 bases). This CDR3 has 14 residues. V lost 7 bases and J 5 bases, leaving 15 bases between the germline ends. Germline lookup yields CDR1 SGHTA and CDR2 FQGNSA.

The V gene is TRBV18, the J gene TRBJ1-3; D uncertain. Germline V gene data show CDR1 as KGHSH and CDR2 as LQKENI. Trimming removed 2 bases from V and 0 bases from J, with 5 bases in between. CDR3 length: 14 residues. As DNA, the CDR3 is TGTGCCAGCTCACCAACCGGCTCTGGAAACACCATATATTTT. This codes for CASSPTGSGNTIYF.

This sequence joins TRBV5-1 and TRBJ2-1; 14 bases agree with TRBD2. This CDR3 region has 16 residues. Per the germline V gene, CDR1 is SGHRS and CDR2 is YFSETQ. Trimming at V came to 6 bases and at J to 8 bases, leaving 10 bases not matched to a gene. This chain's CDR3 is CASMSGTSGSQHEQFF. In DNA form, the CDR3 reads TGCGCCAGCATGTCCGGGACTAGCGGGAGTCAGCATGAGCAGTTCTTC.

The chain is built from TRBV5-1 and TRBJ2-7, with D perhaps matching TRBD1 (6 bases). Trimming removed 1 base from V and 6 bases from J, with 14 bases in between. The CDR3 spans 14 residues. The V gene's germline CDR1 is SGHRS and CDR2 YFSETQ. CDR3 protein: CASSLRAPGAEQYF. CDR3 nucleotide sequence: TGCGCCAGCAGCTTGAGGGCGCCAGGGGCCGAGCAGTACTTC.

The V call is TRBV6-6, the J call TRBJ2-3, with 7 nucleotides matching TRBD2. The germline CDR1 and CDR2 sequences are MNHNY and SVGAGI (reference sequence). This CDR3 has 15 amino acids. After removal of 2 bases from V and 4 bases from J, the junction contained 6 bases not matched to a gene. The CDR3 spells CASSYARLASDTQYF. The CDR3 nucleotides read TGTGCCAGCAGTTACGCCAGACTAGCATCAGATACGCAGTATTTT.

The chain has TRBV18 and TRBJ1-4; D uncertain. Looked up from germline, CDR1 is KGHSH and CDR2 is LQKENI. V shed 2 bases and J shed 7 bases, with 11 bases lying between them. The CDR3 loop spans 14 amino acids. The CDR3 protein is CASSPSGVVEKLFF. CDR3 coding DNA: TGTGCCAGCTCACCATCAGGTGTCGTTGAAAAACTGTTTTTT. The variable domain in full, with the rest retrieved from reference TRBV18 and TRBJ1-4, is NAGVMQNPRHLVRRRGQEARLRCSPMKGHSHVYWYRQLPEEGLKFMVYLQKENIIDESGMPKERFSAEFPKEGPSILRIQQVVRGDSAAYFCASSPSGVVEKLFFGSGTQLSVL.

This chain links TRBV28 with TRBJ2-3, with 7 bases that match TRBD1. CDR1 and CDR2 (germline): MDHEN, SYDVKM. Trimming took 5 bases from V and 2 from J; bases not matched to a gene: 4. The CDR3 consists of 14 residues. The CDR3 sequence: CASSKQGTTDTQYF. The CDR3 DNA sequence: TGTGCCAGCAGTAAACAGGGGACCACAGATACGCAGTATTTT.

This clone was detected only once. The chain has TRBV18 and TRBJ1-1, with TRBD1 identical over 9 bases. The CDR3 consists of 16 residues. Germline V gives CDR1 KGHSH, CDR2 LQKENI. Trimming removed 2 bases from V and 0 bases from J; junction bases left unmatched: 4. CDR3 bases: TGTGCCAGCTCACCAACCGGGACAGGGCTGAACACTGAAGCTTTCTTT. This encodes CASSPTGTGLNTEAFF.

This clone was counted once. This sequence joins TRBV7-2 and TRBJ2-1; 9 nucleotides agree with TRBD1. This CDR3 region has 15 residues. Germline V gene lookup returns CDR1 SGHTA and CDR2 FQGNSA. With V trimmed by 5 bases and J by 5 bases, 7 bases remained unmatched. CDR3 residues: CASSNGQGSHNEQFF. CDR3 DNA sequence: TGTGCCAGCAGCAACGGACAGGGGTCTCACAATGAGCAGTTCTTC.

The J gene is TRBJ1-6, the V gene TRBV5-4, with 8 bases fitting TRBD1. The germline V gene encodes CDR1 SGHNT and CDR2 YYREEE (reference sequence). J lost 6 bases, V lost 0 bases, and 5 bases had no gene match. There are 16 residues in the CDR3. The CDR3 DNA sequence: TGTGCCAGCAGCTTGGGGACAGGGTTTTCTAATTCACCCCTCCACTTT. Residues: CASSLGTGFSNSPLHF.